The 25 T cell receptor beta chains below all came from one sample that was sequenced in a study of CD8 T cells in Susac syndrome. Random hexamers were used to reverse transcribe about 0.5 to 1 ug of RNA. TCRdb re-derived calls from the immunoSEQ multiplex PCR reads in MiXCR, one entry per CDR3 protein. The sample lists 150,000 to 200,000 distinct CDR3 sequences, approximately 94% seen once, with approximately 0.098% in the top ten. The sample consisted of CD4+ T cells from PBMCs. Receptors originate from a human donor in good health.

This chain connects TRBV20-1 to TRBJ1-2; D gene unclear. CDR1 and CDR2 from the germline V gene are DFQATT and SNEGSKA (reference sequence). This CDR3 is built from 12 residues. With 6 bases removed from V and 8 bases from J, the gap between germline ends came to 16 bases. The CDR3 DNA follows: TGCAGTGCAATCATCGATACGTGGGGCTACACCTTC. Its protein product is CSAIIDTWGYTF.

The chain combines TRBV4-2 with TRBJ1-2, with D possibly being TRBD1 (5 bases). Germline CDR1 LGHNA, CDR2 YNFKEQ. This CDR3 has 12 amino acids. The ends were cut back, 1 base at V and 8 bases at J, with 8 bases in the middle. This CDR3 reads CASSQGQFGYTF. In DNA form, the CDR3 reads TGTGCCAGCAGCCAAGGACAGTTCGGCTACACCTTC.

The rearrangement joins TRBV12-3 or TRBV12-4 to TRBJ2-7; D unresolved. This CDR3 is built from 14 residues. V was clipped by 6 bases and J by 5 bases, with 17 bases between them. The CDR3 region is CASRPRQDSNEQYF. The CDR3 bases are TGTGCCAGCAGGCCGCGGCAGGATAGCAACGAGCAGTACTTC.

CDR3 DNA sequence: TGCAGCGTTGTGGAGGATTCTAGTTCTCGGCAGTTCTTC. Translating gives CSVVEDSSSRQFF. V usage is TRBV29-1 and J usage is TRBJ2-1; TRBD2 might be the D (5 bases). This CDR3 is built from 13 residues. The V end was cut by 4 bases, the J end by 12 bases, with 19 bases between. Germline V CDR1 and CDR2: SQVTM, ANQGSEA.

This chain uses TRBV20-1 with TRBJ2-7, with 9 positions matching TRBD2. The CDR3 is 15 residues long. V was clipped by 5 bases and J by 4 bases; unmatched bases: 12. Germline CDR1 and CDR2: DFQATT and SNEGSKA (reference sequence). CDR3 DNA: TGCAGTGCTCGCGGGCGGGAGGGCCGGGGGTACGAGCAGTACTTC. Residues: CSARGREGRGYEQYF.

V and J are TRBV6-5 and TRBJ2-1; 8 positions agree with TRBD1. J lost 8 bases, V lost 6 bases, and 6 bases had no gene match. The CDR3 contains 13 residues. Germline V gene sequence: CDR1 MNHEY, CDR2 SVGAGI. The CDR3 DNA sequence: TGTGCCAGCAGGGGGACAGGAGACGATGAGCAGTTCTTC. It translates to CASRGTGDDEQFF.

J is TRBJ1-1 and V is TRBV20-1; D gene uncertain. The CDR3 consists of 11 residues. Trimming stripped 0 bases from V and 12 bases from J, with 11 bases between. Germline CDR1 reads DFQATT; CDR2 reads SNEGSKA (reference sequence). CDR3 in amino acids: CSARDSGESFF. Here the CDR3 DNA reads TGCAGTGCTAGAGATAGCGGGGAATCTTTCTTT.

The DNA of the CDR3 is TGTGCCAGTAAACCGGGACAGACATCCTACGAGCAGTACTTC. The encoded protein is CASKPGQTSYEQYF. This chain joins TRBV19 and TRBJ2-7; 7 bases match TRBD1. After removal of 7 bases from V and 1 base from J, the junction contained 7 bases not matched to a gene. This CDR3 is 14 amino acids long. The V gene's germline CDR1 is LNHDA and CDR2 SQIVND (reference sequence).

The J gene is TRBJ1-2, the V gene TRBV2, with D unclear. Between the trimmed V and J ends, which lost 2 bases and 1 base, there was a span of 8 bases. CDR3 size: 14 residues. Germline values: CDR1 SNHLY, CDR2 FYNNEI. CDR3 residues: CASSESSSNYGYTF. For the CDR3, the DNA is TGTGCCAGCAGTGAATCTTCCAGTAACTATGGCTACACCTTC.

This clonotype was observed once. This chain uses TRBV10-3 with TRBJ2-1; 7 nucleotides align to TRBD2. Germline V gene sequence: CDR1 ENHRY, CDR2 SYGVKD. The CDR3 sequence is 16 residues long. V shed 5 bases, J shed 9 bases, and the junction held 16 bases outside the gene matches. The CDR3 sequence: CAISSPSGLGPTEQFF. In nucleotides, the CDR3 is TGTGCCATCAGTTCTCCTAGCGGACTCGGGCCTACTGAGCAGTTCTTC.

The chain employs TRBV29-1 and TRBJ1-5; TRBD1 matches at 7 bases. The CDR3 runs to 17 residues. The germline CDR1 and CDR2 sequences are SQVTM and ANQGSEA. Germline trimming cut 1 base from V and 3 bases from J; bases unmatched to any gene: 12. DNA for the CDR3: TGCAGCGTTGAAGTGGAGACAGGGTCCCCTTTCAATCAGCCCCAGCATTTT. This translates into CSVEVETGSPFNQPQHF.

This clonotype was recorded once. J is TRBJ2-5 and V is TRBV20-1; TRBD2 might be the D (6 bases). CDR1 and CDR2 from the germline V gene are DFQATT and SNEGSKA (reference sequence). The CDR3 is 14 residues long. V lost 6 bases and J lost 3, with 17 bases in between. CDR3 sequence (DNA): TGCAGTGCCAGCCTACCGGGACTGAAAGAGACCCAGTACTTC. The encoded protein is CSASLPGLKETQYF.

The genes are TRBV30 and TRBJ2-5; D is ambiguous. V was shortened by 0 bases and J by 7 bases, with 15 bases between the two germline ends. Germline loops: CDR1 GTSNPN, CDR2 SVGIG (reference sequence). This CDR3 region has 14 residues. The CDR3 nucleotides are TGTGCCTGGAGTGTAGGGCCAAACACACGGACCCAGTACTTC. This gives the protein CAWSVGPNTRTQYF.

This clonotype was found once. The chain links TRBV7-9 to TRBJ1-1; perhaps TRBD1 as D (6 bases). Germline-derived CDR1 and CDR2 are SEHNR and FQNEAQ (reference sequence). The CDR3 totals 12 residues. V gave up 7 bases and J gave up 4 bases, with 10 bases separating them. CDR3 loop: CASKSTGTEAFF. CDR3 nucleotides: TGTGCCAGCAAATCGACAGGCACTGAAGCTTTCTTT.

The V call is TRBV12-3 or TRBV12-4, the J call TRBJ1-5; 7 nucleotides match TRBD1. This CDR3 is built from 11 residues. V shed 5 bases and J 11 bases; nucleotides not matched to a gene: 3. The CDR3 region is CASSGTGAQHF. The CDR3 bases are TGTGCCAGCAGTGGAACAGGGGCCCAGCATTTT.

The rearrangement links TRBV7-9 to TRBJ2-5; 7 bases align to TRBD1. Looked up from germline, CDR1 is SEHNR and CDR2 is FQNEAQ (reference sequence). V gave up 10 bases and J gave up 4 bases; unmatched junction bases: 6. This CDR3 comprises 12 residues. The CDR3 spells CATSGQLETQYF. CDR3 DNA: TGTGCCACCTCGGGACAGCTAGAGACCCAGTACTTC.

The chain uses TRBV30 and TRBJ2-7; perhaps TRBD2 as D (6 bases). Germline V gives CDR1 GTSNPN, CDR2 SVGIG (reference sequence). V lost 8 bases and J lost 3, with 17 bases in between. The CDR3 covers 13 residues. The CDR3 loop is CARSAGMGYEQYF. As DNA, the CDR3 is TGTGCCAGATCCGCGGGAATGGGCTACGAGCAGTACTTC.

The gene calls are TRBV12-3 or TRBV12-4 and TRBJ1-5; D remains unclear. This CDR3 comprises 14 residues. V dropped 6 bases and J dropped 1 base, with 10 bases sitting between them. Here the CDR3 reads CASSPGRSNQPQHF. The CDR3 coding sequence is TGTGCCAGCAGCCCCGGGAGAAGCAATCAGCCCCAGCATTTT.

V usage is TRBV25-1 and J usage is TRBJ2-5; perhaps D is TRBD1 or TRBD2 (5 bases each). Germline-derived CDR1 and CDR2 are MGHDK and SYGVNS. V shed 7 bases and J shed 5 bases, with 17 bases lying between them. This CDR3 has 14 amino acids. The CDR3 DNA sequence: TGTGCCAGCACTAGATCCGGGGCCGTGGAGACCCAGTACTTC. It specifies CASTRSGAVETQYF. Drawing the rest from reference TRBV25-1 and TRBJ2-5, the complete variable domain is EADIYQTPRYLVIGTGKKITLECSQTMGHDKMYWYQQDPGMELHLIHYSYGVNSTEKGDLSSESTVSRIRTEHFPLTLESARPSHTSQYLCASTRSGAVETQYFGPGTRLLVL.

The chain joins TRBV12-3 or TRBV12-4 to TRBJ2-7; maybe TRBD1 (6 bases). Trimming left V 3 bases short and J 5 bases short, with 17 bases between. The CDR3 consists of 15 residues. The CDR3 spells CASSLPRGKVNEQYF. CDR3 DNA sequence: TGTGCCAGCAGTTTGCCGAGGGGGAAGGTGAACGAGCAGTACTTC.

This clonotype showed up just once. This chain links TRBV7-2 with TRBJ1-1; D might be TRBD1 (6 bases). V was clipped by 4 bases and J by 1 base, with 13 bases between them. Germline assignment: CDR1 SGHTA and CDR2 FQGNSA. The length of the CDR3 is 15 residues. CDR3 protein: CASSSPTQGNTEAFF. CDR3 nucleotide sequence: TGTGCCAGCAGCTCTCCAACACAGGGGAACACTGAAGCTTTCTTT.

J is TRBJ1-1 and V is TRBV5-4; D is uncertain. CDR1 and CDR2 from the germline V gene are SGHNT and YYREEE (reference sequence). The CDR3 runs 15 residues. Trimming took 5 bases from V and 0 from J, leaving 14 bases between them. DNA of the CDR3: TGTGCCAGCAGTATGGCCCGGGCTTTGAACACTGAAGCTTTCTTT. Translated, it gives CASSMARALNTEAFF. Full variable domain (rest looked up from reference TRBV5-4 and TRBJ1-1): ETGVTQSPTHLIKTRGQQVTLRCSSQSGHNTVSWYQQALGQGPQFIFQYYREEENGRGNFPPRFSGLQFPNYSSELNVNALELDDSALYLCASSMARALNTEAFFGQGTRLTVV.

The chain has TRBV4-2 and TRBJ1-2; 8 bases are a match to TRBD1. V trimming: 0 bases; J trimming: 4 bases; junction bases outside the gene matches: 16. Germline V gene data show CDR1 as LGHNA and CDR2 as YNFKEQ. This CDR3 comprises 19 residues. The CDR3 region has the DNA TGTGCCAGCAGCCAAGATTGGGCAGGACAGGGCGGTTTGGGCTATGGCTACACCTTC. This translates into CASSQDWAGQGGLGYGYTF.

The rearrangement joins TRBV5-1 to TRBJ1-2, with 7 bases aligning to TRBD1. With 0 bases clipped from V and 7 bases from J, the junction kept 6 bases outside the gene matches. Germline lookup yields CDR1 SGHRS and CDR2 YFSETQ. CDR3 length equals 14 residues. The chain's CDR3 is CASSLGQGLSGYTF. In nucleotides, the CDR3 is TGCGCCAGCAGCTTGGGACAGGGTCTGAGTGGCTACACCTTC.

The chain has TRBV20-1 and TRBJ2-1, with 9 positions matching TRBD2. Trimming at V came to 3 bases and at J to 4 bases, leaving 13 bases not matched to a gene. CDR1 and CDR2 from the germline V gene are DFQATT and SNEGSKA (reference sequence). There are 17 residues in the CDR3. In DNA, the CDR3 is TGCAGTGCTAGGACTAGCGGTACCAAAGGGTCTTACAATGAGCAGTTCTTC. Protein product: CSARTSGTKGSYNEQFF.